This T cell receptor beta chain originates from a study of T cell responses to AZD1222 COVID-19 vaccine. Measured with immunoSEQ multiplex PCR; TCRdb has only the in-frame clones, and not every one. The sample contains fewer than 150,000 clones, around 88% of which appear only once. Germline V CDR1 and CDR2: LNHNV, YYDKDF (reference sequence). The length of the CDR3 is 15 residues. V was shortened by 3 bases and J by 3 bases, with 11 bases between the two germline ends. Study observations and caveats: Across the whole spike, CD4 TCRs peaked at regions 160-218 and 743-854. Most donors were white British and more were female, and clonal diversity was possibly underestimated. Of spike-specific TCRs, nearly half reportedly target regions left unmutated in variants.

A note on this clone: Its antigen is currently unknown.

This sequence originates from an adult who received the AZD1222 COVID-19 vaccine. The chain couples TRBV15 to TRBJ2-2; perhaps D is TRBD1 or TRBD2 (5 bases each). The starting material was peripheral blood, obtained 28 days after the second AZD1222 dose. Here the CDR3 reads CATSRGPRYTGELFF. The CDR3 nucleotides are TGTGCCACCAGCAGGGGACCGAGATACACCGGGGAGCTGTTTTTT.